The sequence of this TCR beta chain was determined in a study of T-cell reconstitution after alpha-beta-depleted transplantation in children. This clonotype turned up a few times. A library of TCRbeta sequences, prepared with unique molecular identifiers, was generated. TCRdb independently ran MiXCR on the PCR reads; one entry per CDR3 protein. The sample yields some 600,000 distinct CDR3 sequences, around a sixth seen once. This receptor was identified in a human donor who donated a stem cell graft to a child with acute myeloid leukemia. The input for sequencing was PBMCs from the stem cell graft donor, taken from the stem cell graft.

The CDR3 bases are TGTGCCAGCAGCTTACAGGGGGTATCCCCCTACGAGCAGTACTTC. Translated: CASSLQGVSPYEQYF. The J gene is TRBJ2-7, the V gene TRBV5-6; TRBD1 agrees at 8 bases. The V gene end was trimmed by 2 bases and the J gene end by 2 bases; junction bases not matched to a gene: 6. The CDR3 covers 15 residues. Germline V gene sequence: CDR1 SGHDT, CDR2 YYEEEE.